The clone carrying this T cell receptor (beta chain) was picked up one time. It was from about 19-30 mg of unsorted bulk tissue that RNA and DNA were co-extracted. Sampling of each tumor involved five separate regions. The data stem from a study of tumor-infiltrating lymphocytes in primary liver carcinoma. Study-level background: The study obtained roughly 3.5 to 7.13 million productive TCRbeta reads per sample, similar across tissue types.

Starting material of 400 to 600 ng total RNA yielded TCR beta cDNA via a constant-region primer. Three rounds of nested multiplex PCR with slightly modified ARM-PCR produced TCR beta libraries. One entry per CDR3 protein, called by TCRdb with MiXCR from the multiplex PCR reads. The table includes about 20,000 distinct CDR3 sequences, around 72% detected once. Material for sequencing was liver tumor tissue from sampling region 1. Subset defined: tumor region T1, superior pole. The clonotype was recovered from a man between 35 and 55 years old with primary liver carcinoma and hepatitis B virus infection.

The CDR3 DNA reads as TGTGCCAGTGGGACAGAAGGGACGCAGTACTTC. Protein: CASGTEGTQYF. The rearrangement links TRBV5-4 to TRBJ2-5; 7 bases map to TRBD1. Germline loops: CDR1 SGHNT, CDR2 YYREEE (reference sequence). CDR3 length: 11 residues. Trimming took 8 bases from V and 11 from J; bases not matched to a gene: 9.